This TCR beta chain was identified during a study of CD8 T cells in cerebrospinal fluid in Alzheimer's disease. With the 10x single-cell sequencing reads reprocessed, TCRdb shows one record per CDR3 protein and no DNA. The sample holds around 1,200 distinct CDR3 sequences. Per germline, CDR1 SGHRS and CDR2 YFSETQ. The CDR3 totals 15 residues. Judged by frequency, this clonotype is medium-sized. The sequenced sample was cerebrospinal fluid. V and J are TRBV5-1 and TRBJ2-1; TCRdb returns TRBD2, unconfirmable since there is no DNA. The sequence derives from a human donor in good health. This chain's CDR3 is CASSLASGPEYEQFF. The whole variable domain, filled in from reference TRBV5-1 and TRBJ2-1, reads KAGVTQTPRYLIKTRGQQVTLSCSPISGHRSVSWYQQTPGQGLQFLFEYFSETQRNKGNFPGRFSGRQFSNSRSEMNVSTLELGDSALYLCASSLASGPEYEQFFGPGTRLTVL.